A single sample gave rise to the 26 T cell receptor beta chains below, sequenced in a study of CD8+ T cells in alopecia areata. RNA was extracted and reverse transcribed into cDNA as the sequencing template. TCRdb's table, derived via immunoSEQ multiplex PCR, lists solely in-frame clones and lacks some. The sample holds 45,000 to 70,000 clones, 90% to 97% seen once. The specimen comprised CD8+ T cells sorted from blood, sampled at week 0. These receptors were taken from a human donor with alopecia areata.

This clone was recorded once. The chain couples TRBV4-1 to TRBJ2-3; unclear D gene. This CDR3 contains 13 residues. Trimming stripped 3 bases from V and 3 bases from J, with 7 bases between. Germline CDR1 and CDR2: MGHRA and YSYEKL. This chain's CDR3 is CASSHSWTDTQYF. The CDR3 DNA sequence: TGCGCCAGCAGCCACAGTTGGACAGATACGCAGTATTTT.

The J gene is TRBJ2-7, the V gene TRBV7-8; 7 positions match TRBD1. The germline CDR1 and CDR2 sequences are SGHVS and FQNEAQ. The CDR3 consists of 15 residues. J gave up 2 bases and V 5 bases, and 9 bases lay outside the gene matches. The CDR3 here is CASSLYRQGTYEQYF. The CDR3 coding sequence is TGTGCCAGCAGCCTCTATCGACAGGGAACCTACGAGCAGTACTTC.

This CDR3 reads CASSFWTSGVLGNEQFF. CDR3 nucleotide sequence: TGTGCCAGCAGCTTCTGGACTAGCGGGGTCCTGGGGAATGAGCAGTTCTTC. J is TRBJ2-1 and V is TRBV7-8, with 12 bases aligning to TRBD2. Germline values: CDR1 SGHVS, CDR2 FQNEAQ. The CDR3 spans 17 residues. Germline trimming cut 3 bases from V and 7 bases from J; bases unmatched to any gene: 10.

J is TRBJ2-7 and V is TRBV7-2; tentatively, D is TRBD2 (5 bases). V was shortened by 10 bases and J by 2 bases, with 12 bases between the two germline ends. Germline CDR1 is SGHTA and CDR2 is FQGNSA. The CDR3 is 12 amino acids. The CDR3 loop reads CATRGLAYEQYF. The CDR3, as DNA: TGTGCCACCAGAGGACTGGCCTACGAGCAGTACTTC.

The chain is built from TRBV7-9 and TRBJ2-1; D unresolved. Per the germline V gene, CDR1 is SEHNR and CDR2 is FQNEAQ (reference sequence). V shed 3 bases and J shed 6 bases, with 3 bases lying between them. The CDR3 extends over 11 amino acids. CDR3 bases: TGTGCCAGCAGCTTGCTCAATGAGCAGTTCTTC. This sequence encodes CASSLLNEQFF.

The gene calls are TRBV15 and TRBJ2-3, with D tentatively TRBD1 or TRBD2 (6 bases each). This CDR3 has 17 residues. The V end was cut by 3 bases, the J end by 4 bases, with 20 bases between. Germline assignment: CDR1 LNHNV and CDR2 YYDKDF (reference sequence). CDR3 loop: CATSSPSGDTGPDTQYF. The CDR3 DNA reads TGTGCCACCAGCAGCCCCTCGGGGGACACAGGGCCAGATACGCAGTATTTT.

The V and J genes are TRBV19 and TRBJ1-2; possibly TRBD1 for D (6 bases). The CDR3 covers 16 residues. Looked up from germline, CDR1 is LNHDA and CDR2 is SQIVND (reference sequence). V was clipped by 6 bases and J by 6 bases, with 23 bases between them. The DNA for the CDR3 is TGTGCCAGTAGCCCTCGATCCAGGGGACTACGCAATGGCTACACCTTC. Protein sequence: CASSPRSRGLRNGYTF.

The genes are TRBV4-1 and TRBJ1-5, with TRBD1 matching over 7 bases. This CDR3 comprises 14 residues. Unmatched junction bases numbered 4, after V lost 1 base and J lost 7 bases. Germline loops: CDR1 MGHRA, CDR2 YSYEKL. CDR3 DNA: TGCGCCAGCAGCCAAGCTACAGGGGACCAGCCCCAGCATTTT. This codes for CASSQATGDQPQHF.

V usage is TRBV7-8 and J usage is TRBJ1-2; D is unclear. The ends were cut back, 5 bases at V and 2 bases at J, with 12 bases in the middle. The V gene's germline CDR1 is SGHVS and CDR2 FQNEAQ. The CDR3 is made up of 14 amino acids. CDR3 nucleotide sequence: TGTGCCAGCAGCCCTAGGCCCGGGAACTATGGCTACACCTTC. This encodes CASSPRPGNYGYTF.

The V gene is TRBV4-1, the J gene TRBJ2-2; D is tentatively TRBD1 or TRBD2 (5 bases each). The CDR3 loop spans 14 amino acids. Trimming left V 3 bases short and J 4 bases short, with 9 bases between. Germline CDR1 reads MGHRA; CDR2 reads YSYEKL. In nucleotides, the CDR3 is TGCGCCAGCAGCCAGGGACCTCCCACCGGGGAGCTGTTTTTT. Translation gives CASSQGPPTGELFF.

The V gene is TRBV21-1, the J gene TRBJ2-3; the table calls TRBD2, which could not be checked here. TRBV21-1 is recorded as a pseudogene. The CDR3 has 15 residues. CDR3 loop: CASTLAGVRTDTQYF. DNA of the CDR3: TGTGCCAGCACCCTAGCGGGGGTACGCACAGATACGCAGTATTTT.

The chain uses TRBV19 and TRBJ2-1; D remains ambiguous. The CDR3 sequence is 13 residues long. CDR1 and CDR2 from the germline V gene are LNHDA and SQIVND (reference sequence). V was pared by 1 base and J by 7 bases, with 8 bases between. The CDR3 spells CASSIGQANEQFF. The DNA of the CDR3 is TGTGCCAGTAGTATAGGACAAGCTAATGAGCAGTTCTTC. Together with reference TRBV19 and TRBJ2-1, the CDR3 gives the full variable domain: DGGITQSPKYLFRKEGQNVTLSCEQNLNHDAMYWYRQDPGQGLRLIYYSQIVNDFQKGDIAEGYSVSREKKESFPLTVTSAQKNPTAFYLCASSIGQANEQFFGPGTRLTVL.

The chain carries TRBV4-3 and TRBJ2-5; D gene unclear. The DNA end is more similar to TRBJ2-7, so the J call may be wrong. This CDR3 spans 14 amino acids. Germline loops: CDR1 LGHNA, CDR2 YSLEER. The CDR3 reads CASSQGGSPYEQYF. In nucleotides, the CDR3 is TGCGCCAGCAGCCAAGGAGGCAGCCCCTACGAGCAGTACTTC.

This rearrangement joins TRBV27 to TRBJ2-1; D might be TRBD2 (6 bases). Trimming pared 3 bases from V and 7 bases from J, leaving 16 bases between. The CDR3 extends over 15 amino acids. CDR1 MNHEY and CDR2 SMNVEV come from the germline V gene (reference sequence). CDR3 nucleotides: TGTGCCAGCAGTTTGACTAGTATGGGATTTAATGAGCAGTTCTTC. Amino acid sequence: CASSLTSMGFNEQFF.

The rearrangement links TRBV15 to TRBJ1-4, with 9 bases aligning to TRBD1. The CDR3 length is 13 residues. The germline gives CDR1 LNHNV, CDR2 YYDKDF (reference sequence). The junction had 3 bases not matched to a gene; V was cut back by 7 bases and J by 6 bases. The CDR3 DNA follows: TGTGCCACCACCCGGACAGGGGATGAAAAACTGTTTTTT. Protein sequence: CATTRTGDEKLFF. The full variable domain, rest sourced from reference TRBV15 and TRBJ1-4, is DAMVIQNPRYQVTQFGKPVTLSCSQTLNHNVMYWYQQKSSQAPKLLFHYYDKDFNNEADTPDNFQSRRPNTSFCFLDIRSPGLGDTAMYLCATTRTGDEKLFFGSGTQLSVL.

The rearrangement uses TRBV15 and TRBJ1-5, with D tentatively TRBD1 (6 bases). Germline V gene sequence: CDR1 LNHNV, CDR2 YYDKDF (reference sequence). The length of the CDR3 is 14 residues. The germline V and J ends were trimmed by 5 bases and 6 bases, with 14 bases remaining between them. CDR3 sequence reads: CATSPGAVGQPQHF. The CDR3 DNA is TGTGCCACCAGCCCGGGGGCCGTGGGTCAGCCCCAGCATTTT.

The genes are TRBV9 and TRBJ2-3; TRBD1 might be the D (6 bases). CDR3 length: 17 amino acids. CDR1 is SGDLS, CDR2 YYNGEE, per germline. The V end lost 3 bases, the J end lost 1 base, and 18 bases lay between the germline ends. The CDR3 region has the DNA TGTGCCAGCAGCGCCCCACCCGGGACAAAGGGCACAGATACGCAGTATTTT. It specifies CASSAPPGTKGTDTQYF. Full variable domain (missing parts from reference TRBV9 and TRBJ2-3): DSGVTQTPKHLITATGQRVTLRCSPRSGDLSVYWYQQSLDQGLQFLIQYYNGEERAKGNILERFSAQQFPDLHSELNLSSLELGDSALYFCASSAPPGTKGTDTQYFGPGTRLTVL.

The chain combines TRBV5-6 with TRBJ2-7; TRBD1 might be the D (6 bases). There are 16 residues in the CDR3. The germline V gene encodes CDR1 SGHDT and CDR2 YYEEEE. V lost 4 bases and J 0 bases, leaving 17 bases between the germline ends. The chain's CDR3 is CASSHGDTRSSYEQYF. The CDR3 nucleotides are TGTGCCAGCAGCCATGGGGACACACGGAGCTCCTACGAGCAGTACTTC.

Here the CDR3 reads CASSQCRDSYEQYF. In nucleotides, the CDR3 is TGCGCCAGCAGTCAATGTAGAGACTCCTACGAGCAGTACTTC. This sequence joins TRBV23-1 and TRBJ2-7; D unclear. TRBV23-1 falls under the ORF class, with uncertain function. V was clipped by 1 base and J by 0 bases, with 7 bases between them. This CDR3 comprises 14 residues.

The chain is built from TRBV11-2 and TRBJ2-3, with 7 bases that match TRBD1. The CDR3 has 15 amino acids. With 4 bases clipped from V and 5 bases from J, the junction kept 9 bases outside the gene matches. Germline CDR1 reads SGHAT; CDR2 reads FQNNGV. The CDR3 spells CASSSPSTGEDTQYF. As DNA, the CDR3 is TGTGCCAGCAGCTCCCCGTCCACAGGGGAAGATACGCAGTATTTT. Looking up the rest from reference TRBV11-2 and TRBJ2-3 gives the full variable domain: EAGVAQSPRYKIIEKRQSVAFWCNPISGHATLYWYQQILGQGPKLLIQFQNNGVVDDSQLPKDRFSAERLKGVDSTLKIQPAKLEDSAVYLCASSSPSTGEDTQYFGPGTRLTVL.

The V gene is TRBV10-2, the J gene TRBJ2-2; D may correspond to TRBD1 or TRBD2 (6 bases each). This CDR3 is built from 12 residues. Germline V gene data show CDR1 as WSHSY and CDR2 as SAAADI. V lost 10 bases, J lost 7 bases, and 13 bases lay in between. CDR3 sequence: CATRRGVGELFF. The DNA for the CDR3 is TGCGCCACGAGGAGGGGGGTCGGGGAGCTGTTTTTT.

The genes are TRBV29-1 and TRBJ2-5; tentative D call: TRBD2 (5 bases). The CDR3 spans 12 residues. The germline gives CDR1 SQVTM, CDR2 ANQGSEA. V lost 4 bases, J lost 5 bases, and 11 bases lay in between. CDR3: CSVAESGETQYF. The CDR3 region has the DNA TGCAGCGTTGCTGAGTCGGGGGAGACCCAGTACTTC.

The gene calls are TRBV27 and TRBJ1-1, with D unclear. The CDR3 loop spans 14 amino acids. V was pared by 9 bases and J by 0 bases, with 14 bases between. CDR1 MNHEY and CDR2 SMNVEV come from the germline V gene (reference sequence). The chain's CDR3 is CASSEGLMNTEAFF. Here the CDR3 DNA reads TGTGCCAGTAGTGAAGGGCTGATGAACACTGAAGCTTTCTTT.

The chain joins TRBV27 to TRBJ1-5; D may be TRBD1 (6 bases). V was cut by 5 bases and J by 6 bases, with 11 bases left in between. The CDR3 is 13 amino acids. Germline lookup yields CDR1 MNHEY and CDR2 SMNVEV (reference sequence). The CDR3 nucleotides are TGTGCCAGCAGTCTTGGAGGGGGTCAGCCCCAGCATTTT. It encodes CASSLGGGQPQHF.

This clone was picked up one time. The V gene is TRBV11-2, the J gene TRBJ2-1; perhaps D is TRBD1 or TRBD2 (5 bases each). This CDR3 contains 14 residues. V was trimmed by 6 bases and J by 10 bases, leaving 19 bases between them. Germline V gives CDR1 SGHAT, CDR2 FQNNGV. The CDR3 region is CASSFRDAGGEQFF. The CDR3 DNA is TGTGCCAGCAGTTTCCGGGACGCCGGCGGGGAGCAGTTCTTC.

V is TRBV4-2 and J is TRBJ2-3, with D hard to call. Per germline, CDR1 LGHNA and CDR2 YNFKEQ. V dropped 1 base and J dropped 0 bases, with 8 bases sitting between them. There are 15 residues in the CDR3. The CDR3 sequence is CASSQAPRSTDTQYF. The CDR3 coding sequence is TGTGCCAGCAGCCAAGCCCCTCGAAGCACAGATACGCAGTATTTT.